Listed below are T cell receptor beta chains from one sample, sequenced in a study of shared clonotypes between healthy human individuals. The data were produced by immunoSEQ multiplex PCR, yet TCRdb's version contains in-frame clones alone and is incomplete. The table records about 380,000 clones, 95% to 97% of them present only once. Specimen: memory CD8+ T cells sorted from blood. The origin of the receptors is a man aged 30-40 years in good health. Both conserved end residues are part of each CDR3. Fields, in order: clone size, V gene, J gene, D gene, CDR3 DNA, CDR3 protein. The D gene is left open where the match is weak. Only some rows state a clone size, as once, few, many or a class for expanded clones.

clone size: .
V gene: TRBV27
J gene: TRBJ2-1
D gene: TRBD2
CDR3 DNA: TGTGCCAGCAGTTTATTTTTCCCTAGCGGGAGGTCGGGAAATGAGCAGTTCTTC
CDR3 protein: CASSLFFPSGRSGNEQFF

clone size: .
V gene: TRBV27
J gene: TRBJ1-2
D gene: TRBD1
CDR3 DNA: TGTGCCAGCAGTTTAGGGACAGGGGTTGGCTACACCTTC
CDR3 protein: CASSLGTGVGYTF

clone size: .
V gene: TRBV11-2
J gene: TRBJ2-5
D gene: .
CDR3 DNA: TGTGCCAGCAGCCAGAGGACAGTTCAAGAGACCCAGTACTTC
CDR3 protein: CASSQRTVQETQYF

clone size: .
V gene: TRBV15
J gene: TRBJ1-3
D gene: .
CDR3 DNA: TGTGCCACCAGCAGAGATGGCCAGGGTGGCAACACCATATATTTT
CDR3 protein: CATSRDGQGGNTIYF

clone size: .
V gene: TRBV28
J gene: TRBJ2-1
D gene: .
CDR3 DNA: TGTGCCAGCCGCTTCGCAGGGATCATAAATGAGCAGTTCTTC
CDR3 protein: CASRFAGIINEQFF

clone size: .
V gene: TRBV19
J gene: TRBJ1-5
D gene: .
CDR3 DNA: TGTGCCAGTAGTATAGTAGGCAGGAGATATAGCAATCAGCCCCAGCATTTT
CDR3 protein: CASSIVGRRYSNQPQHF

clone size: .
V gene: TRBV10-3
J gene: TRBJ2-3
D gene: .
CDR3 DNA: TGTGCCATCGGCGGACTACCCACAGATACGCAGTATTTT
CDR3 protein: CAIGGLPTDTQYF

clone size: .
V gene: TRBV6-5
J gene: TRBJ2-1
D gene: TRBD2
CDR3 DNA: TGTGCCAGCAGAACGGGGGGGCATGGGTACAATGAGCAGTTCTTC
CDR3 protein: CASRTGGHGYNEQFF

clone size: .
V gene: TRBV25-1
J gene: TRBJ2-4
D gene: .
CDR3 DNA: TGTGCCAGCAGTGCCCCCCGACTAGCCAAAAACATTCAGTACTTC
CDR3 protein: CASSAPRLAKNIQYF

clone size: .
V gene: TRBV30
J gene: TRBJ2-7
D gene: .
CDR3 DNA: TGTGCCTGGAGTGTACTGAGGGAGCGGGCCTACGAGCAGTACTTC
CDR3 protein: CAWSVLRERAYEQYF

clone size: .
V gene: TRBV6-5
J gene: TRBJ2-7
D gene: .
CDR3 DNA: TGTGCCAGCAGTTACGTAGGTGTGGGGTCCTACGAGCAGTACTTC
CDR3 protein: CASSYVGVGSYEQYF

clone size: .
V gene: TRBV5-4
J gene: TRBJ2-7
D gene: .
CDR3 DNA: TGTGCCAGCAGCTTGGCGGGCTCCTACGAGCAGTACTTC
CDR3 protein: CASSLAGSYEQYF

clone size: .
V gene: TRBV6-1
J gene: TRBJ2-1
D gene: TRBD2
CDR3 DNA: TGTGCCAGCACGGCGGGAGGCTCCTACAATGAGCAGTTCTTC
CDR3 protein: CASTAGGSYNEQFF

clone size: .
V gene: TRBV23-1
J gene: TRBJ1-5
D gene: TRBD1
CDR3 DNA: TGCGCCAGCAGTTCGGGACAGGAGGGGAAAAGCAATCAGCCCCAGCATTTT
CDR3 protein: CASSSGQEGKSNQPQHF

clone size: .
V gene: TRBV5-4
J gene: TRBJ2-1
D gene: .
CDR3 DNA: TGTGCCAGCAGCTTTCTTCTAGCCCATGAGCAGTTCTTC
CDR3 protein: CASSFLLAHEQFF

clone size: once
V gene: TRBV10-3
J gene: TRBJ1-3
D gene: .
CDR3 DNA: TGTGCCATCAGAGAGACAGCTAGCTCTGGAAACACCATATATTTT
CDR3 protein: CAIRETASSGNTIYF

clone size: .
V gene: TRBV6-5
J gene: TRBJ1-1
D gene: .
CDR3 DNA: TGTGCCAGCAGTTACGGGGCAGGGGAGAACACTGAAGCTTTCTTT
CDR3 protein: CASSYGAGENTEAFF

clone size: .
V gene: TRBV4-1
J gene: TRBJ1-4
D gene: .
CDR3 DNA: TGCGCCAGCAGCCTAAGTGGGGGCGAACTGTTTTTT
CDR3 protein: CASSLSGGELFF

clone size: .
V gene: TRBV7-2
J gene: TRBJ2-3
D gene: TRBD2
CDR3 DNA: TGTGCCAGCAGCGGCAAACTAGCGGGAGGGGATACGCAGTATTTT
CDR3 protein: CASSGKLAGGDTQYF

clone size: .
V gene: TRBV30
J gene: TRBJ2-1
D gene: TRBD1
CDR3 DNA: TGTGCCTGGAGTGGAGTGGACAGGATTTACAATGAGCAGTTCTTC
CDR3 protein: CAWSGVDRIYNEQFF

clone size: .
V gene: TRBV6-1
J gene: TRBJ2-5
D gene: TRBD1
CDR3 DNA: TGTGCCAGCAGGACAGGGGGCCAAGAGACCCAGTACTTC
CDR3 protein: CASRTGGQETQYF

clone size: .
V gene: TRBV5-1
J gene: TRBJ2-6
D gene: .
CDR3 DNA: TGCGCCAGCAGCACCATAAGCTCTGGGGCCAACGTCCTGACTTTC
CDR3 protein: CASSTISSGANVLTF

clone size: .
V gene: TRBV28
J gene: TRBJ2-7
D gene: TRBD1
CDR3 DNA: TGTGCCAGCAGCCTCGCGACAGGGATATCCTACGAGCAGTACTTC
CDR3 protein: CASSLATGISYEQYF

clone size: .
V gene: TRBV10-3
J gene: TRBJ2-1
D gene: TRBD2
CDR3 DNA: TGTGCCATCAAGGGGACTAGCGTATCCTACAATGAGCAGTTCTTC
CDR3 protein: CAIKGTSVSYNEQFF

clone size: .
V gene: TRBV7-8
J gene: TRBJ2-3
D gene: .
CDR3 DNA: TGTGCCAGCAGCGGACGGACTAGCACAGATACGCAGTATTTT
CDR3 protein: CASSGRTSTDTQYF

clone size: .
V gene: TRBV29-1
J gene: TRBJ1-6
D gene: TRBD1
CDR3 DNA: TGCAGCGACTGGCAGGGGGCAGATTCACCCCTCCACTTT
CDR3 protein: CSDWQGADSPLHF

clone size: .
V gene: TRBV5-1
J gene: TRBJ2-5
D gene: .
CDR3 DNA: TGCGCCAGCAGCTTGGCCAAGGGAGAAGGGCAATCCCAACAAGAGACCCAGTACTTC
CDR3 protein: CASSLAKGEGQSQQETQYF

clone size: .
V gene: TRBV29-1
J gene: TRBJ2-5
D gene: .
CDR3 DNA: TGCAGCGTTGGGAGTGGGACACCCCGGGGGACCCAGTACTTC
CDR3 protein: CSVGSGTPRGTQYF

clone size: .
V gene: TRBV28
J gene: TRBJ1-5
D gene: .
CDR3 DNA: TGTGCCAGCAGTGAGTACTATCAGCCCCAGCATTTT
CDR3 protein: CASSEYYQPQHF

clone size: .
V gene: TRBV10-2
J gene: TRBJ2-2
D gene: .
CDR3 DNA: TGCGCCAGCGATGTGGCGGGGAGCGGAACGAACACCGGGGAGCTGTTTTTT
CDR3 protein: CASDVAGSGTNTGELFF

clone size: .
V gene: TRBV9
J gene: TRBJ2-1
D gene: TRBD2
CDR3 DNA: TGTGCCAGCAGCGCCGGGACTAGCGGAGCCCAGTCCTACAATGAGCAGTTCTTC
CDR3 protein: CASSAGTSGAQSYNEQFF

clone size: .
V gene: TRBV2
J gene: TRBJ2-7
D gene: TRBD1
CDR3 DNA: TGTGCCAGCAGCGGACAGGGGGCGGCCTACGAGCAGTACTTC
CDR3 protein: CASSGQGAAYEQYF

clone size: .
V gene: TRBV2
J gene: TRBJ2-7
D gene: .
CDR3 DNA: TGTGCCAGCAGTGAGAGGGTCCACGAGCAGTACTTC
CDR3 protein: CASSERVHEQYF

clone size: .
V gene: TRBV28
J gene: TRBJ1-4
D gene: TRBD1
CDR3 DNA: TGTGCCAGCAGTTTTGAGGGACAGGGGGGATGGGAAAAACTGTTTTTT
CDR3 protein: CASSFEGQGGWEKLFF

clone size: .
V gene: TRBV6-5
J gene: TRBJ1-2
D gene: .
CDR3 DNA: TGTGCCAGCAGTTTCTCCAGGGGAGCACACTTTTATGGCTACACCTTC
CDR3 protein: CASSFSRGAHFYGYTF

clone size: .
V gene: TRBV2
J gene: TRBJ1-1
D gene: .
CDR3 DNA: TGTGCCAGCCCACAGGGTTTTACTGAAGCTTTCTTT
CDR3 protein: CASPQGFTEAFF

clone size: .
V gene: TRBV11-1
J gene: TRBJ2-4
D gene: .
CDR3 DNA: TGTGCCAGCAGCTTACCTTTCCACCCCAACGCCATTCAGTACTTC
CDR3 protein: CASSLPFHPNAIQYF

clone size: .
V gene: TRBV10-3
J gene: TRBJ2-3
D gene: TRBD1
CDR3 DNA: TGTGCCATCAGTGGACAGGGGCCAGATACGCAGTATTTT
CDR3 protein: CAISGQGPDTQYF

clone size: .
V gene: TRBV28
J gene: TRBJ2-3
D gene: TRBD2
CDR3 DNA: TGTGCCAGCAGTTTTCTAGCGGGAGGCACAGATACGCAGTATTTT
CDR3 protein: CASSFLAGGTDTQYF

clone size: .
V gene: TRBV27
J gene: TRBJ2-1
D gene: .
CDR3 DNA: TGTGCCAGCAGCCGCTACCGGGCTAACAATGAGCAGTTCTTC
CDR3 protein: CASSRYRANNEQFF

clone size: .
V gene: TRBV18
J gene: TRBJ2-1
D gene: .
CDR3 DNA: TGTGCCAGCTCACCAATTCCCTACAATGAGCAGTTCTTC
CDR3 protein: CASSPIPYNEQFF

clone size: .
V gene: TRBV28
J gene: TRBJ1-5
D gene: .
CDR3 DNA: TGTGCCAGCAGTTTGGTCGGTCGGCCCCAGCATTTT
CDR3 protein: CASSLVGRPQHF

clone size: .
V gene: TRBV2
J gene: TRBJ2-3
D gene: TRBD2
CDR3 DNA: TGTGCCAACACGACTAGCGGGAGCACAGATACGCAGTATTTT
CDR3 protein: CANTTSGSTDTQYF

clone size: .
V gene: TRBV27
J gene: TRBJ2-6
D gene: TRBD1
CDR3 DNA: TGTGCCAGCAGGAGGCGACAGGGCTCTGGGGCCAACGTCCTGACTTTC
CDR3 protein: CASRRRQGSGANVLTF

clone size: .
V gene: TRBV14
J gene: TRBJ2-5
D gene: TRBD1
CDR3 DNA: TGTGCCAGCAGCCGTTTATCGGGGACAGGACGTCAAGAGACCCAGTACTTC
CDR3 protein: CASSRLSGTGRQETQYF

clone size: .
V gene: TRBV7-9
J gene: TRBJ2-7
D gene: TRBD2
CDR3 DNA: TGTGCCAGCAGCTTGGCGGGAGCCTACGAGCAGTACTTC
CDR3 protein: CASSLAGAYEQYF

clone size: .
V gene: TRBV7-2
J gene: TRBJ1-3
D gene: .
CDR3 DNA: TGTGCCAGCAGCATCGACAGGGGAAACACCATATATTTT
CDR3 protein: CASSIDRGNTIYF

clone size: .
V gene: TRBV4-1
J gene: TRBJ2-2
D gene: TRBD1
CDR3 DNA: TGCGCCAGCAGCCAAGTCCTTCCGGGACAGGGTATCGGGGAGCTGTTTTTT
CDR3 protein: CASSQVLPGQGIGELFF